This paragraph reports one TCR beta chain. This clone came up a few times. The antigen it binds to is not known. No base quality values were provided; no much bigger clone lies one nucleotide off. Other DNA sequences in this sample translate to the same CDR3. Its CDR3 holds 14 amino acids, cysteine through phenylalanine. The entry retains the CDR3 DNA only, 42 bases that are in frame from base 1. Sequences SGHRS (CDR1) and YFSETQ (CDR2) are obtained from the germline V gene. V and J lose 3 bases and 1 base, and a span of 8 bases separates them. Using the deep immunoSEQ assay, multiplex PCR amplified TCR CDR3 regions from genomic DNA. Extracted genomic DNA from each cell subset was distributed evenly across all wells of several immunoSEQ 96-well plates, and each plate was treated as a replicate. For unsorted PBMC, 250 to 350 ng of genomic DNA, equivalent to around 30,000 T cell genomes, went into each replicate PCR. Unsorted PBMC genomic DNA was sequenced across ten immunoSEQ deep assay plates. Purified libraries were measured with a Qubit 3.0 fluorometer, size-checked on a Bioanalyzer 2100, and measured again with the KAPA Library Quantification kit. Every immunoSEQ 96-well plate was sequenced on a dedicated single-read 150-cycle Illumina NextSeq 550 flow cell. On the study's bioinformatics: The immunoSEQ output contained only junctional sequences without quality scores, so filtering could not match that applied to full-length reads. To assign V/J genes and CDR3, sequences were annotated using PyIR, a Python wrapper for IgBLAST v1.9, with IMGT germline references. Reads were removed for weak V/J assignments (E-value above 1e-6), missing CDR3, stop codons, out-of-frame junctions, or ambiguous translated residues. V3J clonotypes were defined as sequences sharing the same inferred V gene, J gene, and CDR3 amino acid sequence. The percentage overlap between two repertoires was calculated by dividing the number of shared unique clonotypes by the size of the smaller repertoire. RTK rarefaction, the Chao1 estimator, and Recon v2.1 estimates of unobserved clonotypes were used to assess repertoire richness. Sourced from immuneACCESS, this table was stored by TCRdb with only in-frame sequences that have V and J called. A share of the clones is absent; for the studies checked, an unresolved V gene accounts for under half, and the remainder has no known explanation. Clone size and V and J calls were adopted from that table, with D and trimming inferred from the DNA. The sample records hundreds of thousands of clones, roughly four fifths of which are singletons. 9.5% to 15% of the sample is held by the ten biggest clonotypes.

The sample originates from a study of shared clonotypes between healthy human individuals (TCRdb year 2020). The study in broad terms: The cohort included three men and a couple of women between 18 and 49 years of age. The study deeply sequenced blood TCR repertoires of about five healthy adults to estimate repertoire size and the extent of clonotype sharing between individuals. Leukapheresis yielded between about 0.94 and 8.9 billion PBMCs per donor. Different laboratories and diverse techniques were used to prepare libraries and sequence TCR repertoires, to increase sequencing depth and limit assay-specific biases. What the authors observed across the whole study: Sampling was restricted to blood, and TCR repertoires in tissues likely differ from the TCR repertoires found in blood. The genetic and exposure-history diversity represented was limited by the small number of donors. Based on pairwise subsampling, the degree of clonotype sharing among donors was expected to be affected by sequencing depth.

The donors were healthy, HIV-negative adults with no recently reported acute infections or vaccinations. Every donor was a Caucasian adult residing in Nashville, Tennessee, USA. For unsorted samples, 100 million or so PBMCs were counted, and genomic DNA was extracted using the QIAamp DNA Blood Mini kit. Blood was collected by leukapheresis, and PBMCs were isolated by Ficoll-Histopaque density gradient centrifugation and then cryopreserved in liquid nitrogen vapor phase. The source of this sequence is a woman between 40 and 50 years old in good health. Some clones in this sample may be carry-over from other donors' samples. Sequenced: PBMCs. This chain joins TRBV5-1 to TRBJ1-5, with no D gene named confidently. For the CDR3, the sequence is CASSSDGSNQPQHF. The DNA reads TGCGCCAGCAGCTCGGACGGAAGCAATCAGCCCCAGCATTTT.